Shown below are 19 T cell receptor beta chains from a single sample sequenced in a study of blood T cell repertoires in COVID-19. Clones were read by immunoSEQ multiplex PCR, and TCRdb kept only the in-frame ones, dropping some. The table lists just over 95,000 clones, 90% of them singletons. The specimen was peripheral blood. Source of these receptors: a man in his fifties or sixties with acute or convalescent COVID-19.

The chain employs TRBV7-2 and TRBJ2-1; no clear D. CDR1 and CDR2 (germline): SGHTA, FQGNSA. This CDR3 is built from 16 residues. V was clipped by 3 bases and J by 3 bases, with 15 bases between them. This chain's CDR3 is CASSFTASQNYNEQFF. In DNA, the CDR3 is TGTGCCAGCAGCTTCACAGCTTCCCAAAACTACAATGAGCAGTTCTTC.

The V call is TRBV24-1, the J call TRBJ2-7, with 8 bases matching TRBD1. Germline CDR1 and CDR2: KGHDR and SFDVKD. The trim removed 6 bases at V and 1 base at J, leaving 7 bases unmatched. The CDR3 is made up of 15 amino acids. The DNA of the CDR3 is TGTGCCACCAGTAGAGGGACAGGAGAATCCTACGAGCAGTACTTC. As protein: CATSRGTGESYEQYF.

The CDR3 DNA reads as TGCAGCGTTGTATGGGGCCCCTACGAGCAGTACTTC. This translates into CSVVWGPYEQYF. The chain carries TRBV29-1 and TRBJ2-7; the D gene is possibly TRBD1 (5 bases). V lost 4 bases, J lost 2 bases, and 9 bases lay in between. CDR1 is SQVTM and CDR2 is ANQGSEA in the germline V gene. This CDR3 comprises 12 residues.

J is TRBJ2-4 and V is TRBV6-5; no definite D call. The CDR3 loop spans 12 amino acids. V dropped 2 bases and J dropped 7 bases, with 6 bases sitting between them. Germline V gene lookup returns CDR1 MNHEY and CDR2 SVGAGI. The CDR3 region is CASSYGGNIQYF. DNA of the CDR3: TGTGCCAGCAGTTACGGCGGTAACATTCAGTACTTC.

V and J are TRBV6-5 and TRBJ1-4; TRBD1 might be the D (5 bases). Germline assignment: CDR1 MNHEY and CDR2 SVGAGI. Trimming took 6 bases from V and 0 from J, leaving 11 bases between them. The CDR3 length is 15 residues. For the CDR3, the DNA is TGTGCCAGCAGACGCGGGGGTCCAACTAATGAAAAACTGTTTTTT. This gives the protein CASRRGGPTNEKLFF.

V is TRBV6-6 and J is TRBJ2-7, with 9 positions matching TRBD1. Losses at the gene ends were 6 bases for V and 2 bases for J; bases not matched to a gene: 8. Germline assignment: CDR1 MNHNY and CDR2 SVGAGI (reference sequence). The CDR3 has 15 amino acids. The CDR3 sequence is CASSSTGGATYEQYF. CDR3 bases: TGTGCCAGCAGCTCGACAGGGGGTGCTACCTACGAGCAGTACTTC.

CDR3 nucleotide sequence: TGTGCCAGCAGTGAAAGTACAGCACAAGAGACCCAGTACTTC. Translation: CASSESTAQETQYF. This sequence joins TRBV6-1 and TRBJ2-5, with D hard to call. The V gene lost 2 bases and the J gene lost 2 bases, with 9 bases spanning the gap. The CDR3 has 14 residues. Germline-derived CDR1 and CDR2 are MNHNS and SASEGT.

V is TRBV27 and J is TRBJ2-2; the D is unclear. V lost 3 bases and J 8 bases, leaving 7 bases between the germline ends. The CDR3 totals 12 residues. Looked up from germline, CDR1 is MNHEY and CDR2 is SMNVEV (reference sequence). CDR3 in DNA: TGTGCCAGCAGTTTCTTGGAGGGGGAGCTGTTTTTT. It is translated as CASSFLEGELFF.

The rearrangement uses TRBV29-1 and TRBJ2-5; TRBD1 matches 11 bases. Germline assignment: CDR1 SQVTM and CDR2 ANQGSEA. V was pared by 0 bases and J by 3 bases, with 6 bases of the junction left unmatched. The CDR3 length is 16 residues. CDR3 coding DNA: TGCAGCGTTGAAGATCTGCGGGACAGGGGGGAAGAGACCCAGTACTTC. Residues: CSVEDLRDRGEETQYF.

Concerning this clone itself: A read error may produce the germline difference seen at one junction end. J is TRBJ2-1 and V is TRBV18; 7 bases map to TRBD2. CDR1 and CDR2 from the germline V gene are KGHSH and LQKENI. The CDR3 runs to 12 residues. The CDR3: CASSPPGLKQFF. The CDR3 DNA reads as TGTGCCAGCTCGCCACCGGGACTAAAGCAGTTCTTC.

This rearrangement joins TRBV7-8 to TRBJ1-2; TRBD1 is a possible D gene (6 bases). The germline gives CDR1 SGHVS, CDR2 FQNEAQ. The CDR3 has 15 amino acids. Between the trimmed V and J ends, which lost 5 bases and 4 bases, there was a span of 17 bases. CDR3 coding DNA: TGTGCCAGCAGCCCCCGACCCGGGACACCCTATGGCTACACCTTC. Translated: CASSPRPGTPYGYTF.

The chain joins TRBV5-1 to TRBJ2-3; TRBD2 might be the D (7 bases). The V and J ends lost 5 bases and 8 bases respectively, with 21 bases between them. Germline-derived CDR1 and CDR2 are SGHRS and YFSETQ. The CDR3 runs to 15 residues. Here the CDR3 DNA reads TGCGCCAGCAGGCTCGAAGGGGGGGGCCGAGCTACGCAGTATTTT. It is translated as CASRLEGGGRATQYF.

This clone has only one observation. The chain employs TRBV7-2 and TRBJ2-3, with TRBD2 identical over 9 bases. This CDR3 has 15 residues. V dropped 7 bases and J dropped 0; count of bases not matched to a gene: 5. Germline V gene data show CDR1 as SGHTA and CDR2 as FQGNSA. The chain's CDR3 is CASTTSGHSTDTQYF. The CDR3, as DNA: TGTGCCAGCACCACTAGCGGGCATAGCACAGATACGCAGTATTTT.

CDR3 region: CASSRRTGMNTEAFF. Here the CDR3 DNA reads TGTGCCAGCAGCAGGAGGACAGGGATGAACACTGAAGCTTTCTTT. The chain is built from TRBV7-2 and TRBJ1-1; 8 nucleotides align to TRBD1. The CDR3 covers 15 residues. V lost 5 bases, J lost 0 bases, and 5 bases stayed unmatched. Germline values: CDR1 SGHTA, CDR2 FQGNSA.

V gene TRBV6-5 combines with J gene TRBJ1-2; D may be TRBD1 (6 bases). Per the germline V gene, CDR1 is MNHEY and CDR2 is SVGAGI. V lost 2 bases to trimming and J lost 4 bases, with 17 bases between them. The CDR3 is 16 amino acids. The DNA of the CDR3 is TGTGCCAGCAGTTACGGCCCAGGGGCACCTTCCTATGGCTACACCTTC. Amino acids: CASSYGPGAPSYGYTF.

The chain links TRBV30 to TRBJ1-4; D is ambiguous. This CDR3 has 12 residues. The V and J ends lost 3 bases and 5 bases respectively, with 7 bases between them. Germline V gene sequence: CDR1 GTSNPN, CDR2 SVGIG (reference sequence). CDR3 bases: TGTGCCTGGAGGTTCACAAATGAAAAACTGTTTTTT. Amino acids: CAWRFTNEKLFF.

The V and J genes are TRBV7-2 and TRBJ2-7, with TRBD2 matching 7 bases. Unmatched junction bases numbered 11, after V lost 6 bases and J lost 3 bases. The CDR3 spans 15 residues. In germline, CDR1 is SGHTA, CDR2 FQGNSA. CDR3 DNA: TGTGCCAGCAGTCTGACCGGACTAGAGGGCTACGAGCAGTACTTC. Translation: CASSLTGLEGYEQYF. Full variable domain (remainder filled in from reference TRBV7-2 and TRBJ2-7): GAGVSQSPSNKVTEKGKDVELRCDPISGHTALYWYRQSLGQGLEFLIYFQGNSAPDKSGLPSDRFSAERTGGSVSTLTIQRTQQEDSAVYLCASSLTGLEGYEQYFGPGTRLTVT.

The genes are TRBV3-1 (or the pseudogene TRBV3-2) and TRBJ1-3, with D perhaps matching TRBD1 (5 bases). The CDR3 is 16 amino acids. Germline V gene data show CDR1 as LGHDT and CDR2 as YNNKEL (reference sequence). V was clipped by 3 bases and J by 0 bases, with 12 bases between them. The CDR3 DNA reads as TGTGCCAGCAGCCACCTGAGAGACAGCTCTGGAAACACCATATATTTT. Translation gives CASSHLRDSSGNTIYF.

The rearrangement joins TRBV5-1 to TRBJ2-7, with a weak D call TRBD2 (7 bases). Germline V gene data show CDR1 as SGHRS and CDR2 as YFSETQ. The CDR3 is made up of 14 amino acids. Trimming pared 5 bases from V and 6 bases from J, leaving 18 bases between. Here the CDR3 reads CASRGGAGSLEQYF. CDR3 sequence (DNA): TGCGCCAGCAGGGGGGGGGCCGGATCCCTCGAGCAGTACTTC.